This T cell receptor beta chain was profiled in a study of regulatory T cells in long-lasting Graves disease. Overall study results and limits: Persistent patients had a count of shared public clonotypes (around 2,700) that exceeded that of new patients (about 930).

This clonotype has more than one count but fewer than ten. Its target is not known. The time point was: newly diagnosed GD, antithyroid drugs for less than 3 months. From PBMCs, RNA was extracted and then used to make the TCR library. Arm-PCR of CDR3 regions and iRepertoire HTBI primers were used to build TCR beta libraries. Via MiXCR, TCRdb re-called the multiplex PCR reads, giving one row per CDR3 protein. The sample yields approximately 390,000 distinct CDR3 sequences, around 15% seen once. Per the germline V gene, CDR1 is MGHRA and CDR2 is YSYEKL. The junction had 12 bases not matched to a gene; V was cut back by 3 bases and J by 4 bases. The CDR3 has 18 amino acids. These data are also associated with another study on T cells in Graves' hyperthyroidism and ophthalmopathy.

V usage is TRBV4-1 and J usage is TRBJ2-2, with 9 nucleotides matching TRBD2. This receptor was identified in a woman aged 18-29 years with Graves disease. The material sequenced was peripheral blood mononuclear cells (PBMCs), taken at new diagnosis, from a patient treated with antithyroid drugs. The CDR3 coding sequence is TGCGCCAGCAGCCAGGGAGGTAGCGGGAGTTGGGGCACCGGGGAGCTGTTTTTT. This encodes CASSQGGSGSWGTGELFF.